The 10 T cell receptor beta chains below come from one sample, sequenced in a study of T-cell reconstitution after alpha-beta-depleted transplantation in children. This sample's TCRbeta library carried unique molecular identifier barcodes. TCRdb fed the PCR reads into MiXCR, producing one record per CDR3 protein. The data contain 550,000 to 600,000 distinct CDR3 sequences, 23% of them seen just once; the ten biggest clones take up roughly an eighth. This specimen consisted of PBMCs, mostly from graft donor cells, obtained 360 days after TCRalphabeta/CD19-depleted stem cell transplant. The source of these receptors is a boy under two years old who had a stem cell transplant for acute myeloid leukemia, so the T cells may come from the graft donor.

Only a few counts were recorded for this clonotype. The rearrangement links TRBV20-1 to TRBJ1-4; TRBD1 matches 7 bases. This CDR3 contains 14 residues. Germline V gene sequence: CDR1 DFQATT, CDR2 SNEGSKA (reference sequence). Trimming cost V 8 bases and J 4 bases; bases outside gene matches: 10. CDR3 DNA: TGCAGTACTATAAAGGGACAGCTTAATGAAAAACTGTTTTTT. This codes for CSTIKGQLNEKLFF.

This clonotype showed up many times. The genes are TRBV29-1 and TRBJ2-5; no reliable D call. V lost 3 bases to trimming and J lost 7 bases, with 15 bases between them. This CDR3 region has 13 residues. Per germline, CDR1 SQVTM and CDR2 ANQGSEA. CDR3 DNA sequence: TGCAGCGTTGAGCTTCGGCCGCGCGGGACCCAGTACTTC. Translation: CSVELRPRGTQYF.

The chain is built from TRBV6-5 and TRBJ1-3, with D hard to call. CDR1 and CDR2 (germline): MNHEY, SVGAGI. The CDR3 consists of 16 residues. The V end was cut by 2 bases, the J end by 0 bases, with 11 bases between. Here the CDR3 reads CASSYGWQSSGNTIYF. The CDR3 DNA is TGTGCCAGCAGTTACGGTTGGCAGTCCTCTGGAAACACCATATATTTT.

This chain uses TRBV11-1 with TRBJ2-4; a possible D gene is TRBD1 (6 bases). Between the trimmed V and J ends, which lost 5 bases and 1 base, there was a span of 21 bases. The CDR3 is made up of 18 amino acids. CDR1 and CDR2 from the germline V gene are SGHAT and FQDESV (reference sequence). The CDR3 coding sequence is TGTGCCAGCAGCCCAAATATAATAGAACAGGGTGCCAAAAACATTCAGTACTTC. This translates into CASSPNIIEQGAKNIQYF.

The V call is TRBV10-3, the J call TRBJ2-5; D is uncertain. Germline V lookup: CDR1 ENHRY, CDR2 SYGVKD. The CDR3 is 12 residues long. V lost 5 bases, J lost 1 base, and 5 bases lay in between. The CDR3 region is CAISLRQETQYF. The DNA for the CDR3 is TGTGCCATCAGTCTCCGCCAAGAGACCCAGTACTTC.

The rearrangement joins TRBV20-1 to TRBJ2-5; the match to TRBD1 covers 7 bases. In germline, CDR1 is DFQATT, CDR2 SNEGSKA (reference sequence). V lost 1 base, J lost 5 bases, and 7 bases stayed unmatched. The CDR3 is 14 residues long. The CDR3 DNA reads as TGCAGTGCTAGAGCCGACAGGGCGAGTGAGACCCAGTACTTC. It encodes CSARADRASETQYF.

This clonotype was counted many times. V is TRBV6-5 and J is TRBJ1-1; D uncertain. V lost 2 bases, J lost 1 base, and 8 bases lay in between. The CDR3 length is 14 residues. Germline V gives CDR1 MNHEY, CDR2 SVGAGI. CDR3 sequence reads: CASSYEWGNTEAFF. In DNA, the CDR3 is TGTGCCAGCAGTTACGAGTGGGGGAACACTGAAGCTTTCTTT.

The chain has TRBV7-2 and TRBJ2-2, with no clear D. Germline V lookup: CDR1 SGHTA, CDR2 FQGNSA. Deletions cut 2 bases from V and 7 bases from J, with 17 bases between. The CDR3 has 16 amino acids. CDR3 amino acids: CASSLFVVVGGGELFF. Written as DNA, the CDR3 is TGTGCCAGCAGCTTATTCGTCGTAGTCGGCGGCGGGGAGCTGTTTTTT.

The sample holds many counts of this clonotype. This chain links TRBV12-3 or TRBV12-4 with TRBJ2-2; no reliable D call. The CDR3 has 13 residues. V lost 3 bases to trimming and J lost 7 bases, with 9 bases between them. DNA of the CDR3: TGTGCCAGCAGTTTTCATTCCTACGGGGAGCTGTTTTTT. It codes for CASSFHSYGELFF.

In its sample, this clonotype was seen once. The chain combines TRBV6-5 with TRBJ2-2; a weak D match, TRBD2 (6 bases). Trimming took 0 bases from V and 2 from J, leaving 13 bases between them. Germline V CDR1 and CDR2: MNHEY, SVGAGI. The CDR3 has 17 amino acids. The CDR3 nucleotides read TGTGCCAGCAGTTACTCTTTGGGACTTACAAACACCGGGGAGCTGTTTTTT. This sequence encodes CASSYSLGLTNTGELFF.